These 6 T cell receptor beta chains originate from one sample sequenced in a study of T cells expressing NK-cell markers. TCRdb re-called the 5' RACE reads and catalogs CDR3 proteins one per entry, DNA excluded. In total, the table holds a few hundred thousand distinct CDR3 sequences. Sequenced material: blood T cells: a sorted CD56 or NKG2C T cell subset, CD4+ or CD8+ T cells, or bulk PBMC T cells (not recorded which). The origin of the receptors is a man between 18 and 35 years old in good health.

The chain combines TRBV9 with TRBJ2-5; TCRdb returns TRBD1, unconfirmable since there is no DNA. The CDR3 is made up of 15 amino acids. CDR1 and CDR2 (germline): SGDLS, YYNGEE. CDR3 loop: CASSFGGGSGETQYF.

The chain combines TRBV20-1 with TRBJ1-5; TCRdb lists TRBD1, though no DNA is available to test this call. The CDR3 contains 16 residues. Germline-derived CDR1 and CDR2 are DFQATT and SNEGSKA (reference sequence). CDR3 in amino acids: CSARDKAGTGGQPQHF.

This chain connects TRBV9 to TRBJ2-1; the TRBD1 assignment by TCRdb is unverifiable without DNA. Per the germline V gene, CDR1 is SGDLS and CDR2 is YYNGEE. CDR3 length: 14 amino acids. The CDR3 sequence is CASSKGQGYNEQFF.

The J gene is TRBJ2-1, the V gene TRBV28; the D call from TCRdb, TRBD1, cannot be confirmed without DNA. The CDR3 is made up of 12 amino acids. Per germline, CDR1 MDHEN and CDR2 SYDVKM. CDR3: CATKTGGSTRFF.

V usage is TRBV24-1 and J usage is TRBJ2-1; checking the TCRdb D call of TRBD2 is not possible without DNA. Germline CDR1 KGHDR, CDR2 SFDVKD. This CDR3 contains 19 residues. The chain's CDR3 is CATSPRTSGRTSSYNEQFF.

The chain links TRBV12-3 or TRBV12-4 to TRBJ2-3; as DNA is missing, the TRBD1 call by TCRdb cannot be tested. There are 16 residues in the CDR3. The CDR3 spells CASSFQGWERTDTQYF.